The entry below gives a single TCR beta chain sequence along with its context. Its antigen is unknown. This entry is derived from a study of cytomegalovirus exposure and HLA in healthy donors. Whole-study context: In terms of ancestry, the Caucasian-associated cluster contained about 81% of the approximately 400 genotyped donors.

Study-level findings and limits: Data from an earlier analysis indicated that most TCR beta V segments were productive either about 87% or about 30% of the time. CMV antigen specificity was confirmed in vitro for a few CMV-associated chains. Common viral pathogens seemed, in a later analysis, to connect with several of the most significant clusters.

60 Vbeta and 13 Jbeta primers were used in PCR. Assay used: immunoSEQ multiplex PCR; TCRdb lists only in-frame clones, some missing. The sample includes approximately 160,000 clones, roughly two thirds of them seen just once. Germline loops: CDR1 LGHNA, CDR2 YNFKEQ. This CDR3 contains 15 residues. V gave up 4 bases and J gave up 7 bases; unmatched junction bases: 12. This sequence originates from a woman in her thirties or forties in good health and CMV-seropositive. Sequencing was done on a sample of PBMCs. This rearrangement joins TRBV4-2 to TRBJ2-7; TRBD2 matches at 8 bases. The CDR3, as DNA: TGTGCCAGCAGCCCCTTGAGTAGCGGGGAGTTTGAGCAGTACTTC. Translated, it gives CASSPLSSGEFEQYF.